Below are 21 T cell receptor beta chains sequenced from a single sample in a study of blood T cell repertoires in COVID-19. Repertoires were generated with immunoSEQ multiplex PCR, while TCRdb's copy carries only in-frame clones and drops some. This repertoire shows approximately 230,000 clones, approximately 91% found once; its top ten account for 2% to 2.5%. The specimen was peripheral blood. The receptors come from a woman aged 35 to 49 who had recovered from COVID-19.

The chain has TRBV7-2 and TRBJ2-7; TRBD1 agrees at 7 bases. J was trimmed by 2 bases and V by 3 bases; bases with no gene match: 7. This CDR3 is built from 15 residues. The germline gives CDR1 SGHTA, CDR2 FQGNSA. DNA for the CDR3: TGTGCCAGCAGCTTTCGGACAGGTAATGCCTACGAGCAGTACTTC. This gives the protein CASSFRTGNAYEQYF.

The sample holds one count of this clone. The chain joins TRBV9 to TRBJ2-2, with D possibly matching TRBD2 (6 bases). CDR1 is SGDLS, CDR2 YYNGEE, per germline. The CDR3 is made up of 14 amino acids. V lost 5 bases to trimming and J lost 1 base, with 9 bases between them. CDR3 DNA: TGTGCCAGCAGGGGGACTTGGAACACCGGGGAGCTGTTTTTT. It specifies CASRGTWNTGELFF.

The chain couples TRBV19 to TRBJ1-1, with D unresolved. The germline CDR1 and CDR2 sequences are LNHDA and SQIVND (reference sequence). The ends were cut back, 8 bases at V and 7 bases at J, with 20 bases in the middle. The CDR3 contains 14 residues. CDR3 DNA sequence: TGTGCCAGTCTAAACTTGGAAGGGAGGAGTGAAGCTTTCTTT. As protein: CASLNLEGRSEAFF.

The V call is TRBV7-2, the J call TRBJ1-3; D is ambiguous. Germline V CDR1 and CDR2: SGHTA, FQGNSA. The CDR3 is 15 residues long. The V end lost 1 base, the J end lost 0 bases, and 7 bases lay between the germline ends. The CDR3 DNA reads as TGTGCCAGCAGCTTAGACCGGTTCTCTGGAAACACCATATATTTT. It is translated as CASSLDRFSGNTIYF.

V is TRBV5-4 and J is TRBJ2-5; tentative D call: TRBD1 (5 bases). The V and J ends lost 3 bases and 1 base respectively, with 22 bases between them. CDR1 and CDR2 from the germline V gene are SGHNT and YYREEE (reference sequence). The CDR3 loop spans 18 amino acids. CDR3 nucleotide sequence: TGTGCCAGCAGCTCAGCCCGACAGAGATCACTCGTCCAAGAGACCCAGTACTTC. Its protein is CASSSARQRSLVQETQYF.

This chain uses TRBV18 with TRBJ2-7; 7 nucleotides line up with TRBD2. The V gene end was trimmed by 1 base and the J gene end by 5 bases; junction bases not matched to a gene: 2. The CDR3 runs 13 residues. CDR1 and CDR2 from the germline V gene are KGHSH and LQKENI. CDR3 protein: CASSPRGGDEQYF. The CDR3 nucleotides are TGTGCCAGCTCACCACGGGGGGGGGACGAGCAGTACTTC.

The V gene is TRBV2, the J gene TRBJ2-6; D remains ambiguous. V lost 6 bases and J 0 bases, leaving 9 bases between the germline ends. Germline assignment: CDR1 SNHLY and CDR2 FYNNEI. The CDR3 is 15 amino acids. In nucleotides, the CDR3 is TGTGCCAGCAGCCCCCTGAGCTCTGGGGCCAACGTCCTGACTTTC. Amino acid sequence: CASSPLSSGANVLTF.

The CDR3 bases are TGTGCCAGCAGCCCAGGGGGACAGGGTTGGGAGACCCAGTACTTC. Its protein product is CASSPGGQGWETQYF. The chain uses TRBV9 and TRBJ2-5; 9 nucleotides align to TRBD1. V lost 4 bases, J lost 5 bases, and 9 bases stayed unmatched. CDR1 and CDR2 from the germline V gene are SGDLS and YYNGEE. CDR3 length equals 15 residues.

This clone is a singleton in its sample. The chain couples TRBV6-5 to TRBJ2-3; a weak D match, TRBD2 (6 bases). The CDR3 consists of 14 residues. Germline V CDR1 and CDR2: MNHEY, SVGAGI. Trimming pared 8 bases from V and 1 base from J, leaving 13 bases between. The CDR3 nucleotides are TGTGCCAGCGGGCGTAGCGGACGCACAGATACGCAGTATTTT. It encodes CASGRSGRTDTQYF.

V usage is TRBV30 and J usage is TRBJ2-1; TRBD1 agrees at 9 bases. Germline assignment: CDR1 GTSNPN and CDR2 SVGIG (reference sequence). The CDR3 is 14 amino acids. The CDR3 here is CAREGQGFYNEQFF. In DNA, the CDR3 is TGTGCGAGGGAGGGACAGGGCTTCTACAATGAGCAGTTCTTC. The whole variable domain, remainder taken from reference TRBV30 and TRBJ2-1, is SQTIHQWPATLVQPVGSPLSLECTVEGTSNPNLYWYRQAAGRGLQLLFYSVGIGQISSEVPQNLSASRPQDRQFILSSKKLLLSDSGFYLCAREGQGFYNEQFFGPGTRLTVL.

The chain carries TRBV3-1 (or the pseudogene TRBV3-2) and TRBJ2-5; D possibly corresponds to TRBD2 (5 bases). The CDR3 covers 16 residues. V lost 3 bases and J lost 2, with 16 bases in between. The germline V gene encodes CDR1 LGHDT and CDR2 YNNKEL (reference sequence). CDR3 loop: CASSQPQGSFQETQYF. The CDR3 bases are TGTGCCAGCAGCCAGCCCCAAGGGAGCTTTCAAGAGACCCAGTACTTC.

The V call is TRBV9, the J call TRBJ2-7, with D maybe TRBD2 (5 bases). Germline CDR1 SGDLS, CDR2 YYNGEE. CDR3 length: 14 residues. V lost 6 bases, J lost 6 bases, and 19 bases lay in between. Here the CDR3 reads CASKTGGLTPEQYF. In DNA form, the CDR3 reads TGTGCCAGCAAAACCGGTGGACTGACTCCCGAGCAGTACTTC.

The chain combines TRBV7-8 with TRBJ2-2, with TRBD1 matching over 8 bases. V lost 5 bases, J lost 4 bases, and 6 bases stayed unmatched. The CDR3 extends over 15 amino acids. The germline CDR1 and CDR2 sequences are SGHVS and FQNEAQ. In nucleotides, the CDR3 is TGTGCCAGCAGCGAACGGACAGGGAGCACCGGGGAGCTGTTTTTT. Amino acid sequence: CASSERTGSTGELFF. The full variable domain, with the rest looked up from reference TRBV7-8 and TRBJ2-2, is GAGVSQSPRYKVAKRGQDVALRCDPISGHVSLFWYQQALGQGPEFLTYFQNEAQLDKSGLPSDRFFAERPEGSVSTLKIQRTQQEDSAVYLCASSERTGSTGELFFGEGSRLTVL.

The rearrangement uses TRBV18 and TRBJ2-1; 8 bases align to TRBD2. Germline CDR1 is KGHSH and CDR2 is LQKENI. Trimming took 3 bases from V and 5 from J; bases not matched to a gene: 9. This CDR3 has 16 residues. The CDR3 sequence: CASSPFSGRGNNEQFF. CDR3 sequence (DNA): TGTGCCAGCTCACCCTTCAGCGGGAGAGGGAACAATGAGCAGTTCTTC. The full variable domain, with the rest looked up from reference TRBV18 and TRBJ2-1, is NAGVMQNPRHLVRRRGQEARLRCSPMKGHSHVYWYRQLPEEGLKFMVYLQKENIIDESGMPKERFSAEFPKEGPSILRIQQVVRGDSAAYFCASSPFSGRGNNEQFFGPGTRLTVL.

This clone was seen a few times. This chain joins TRBV6-4 and TRBJ2-1; 14 bases are shared with TRBD2. Trimming removed 6 bases from V and 8 bases from J; junction bases left unmatched: 6. Germline CDR1 and CDR2: MRHNA and SNTAGT. The CDR3 spans 15 residues. The CDR3 coding sequence is TGTGCCAGCAGCCTGACTAGCGGGGGGGGAGATGAGCAGTTCTTC. Translation: CASSLTSGGGDEQFF.

This chain uses TRBV11-3 with TRBJ2-1, with 7 bases fitting TRBD1. V lost 5 bases to trimming and J lost 0 bases; unmatched junction nucleotides: 10. This CDR3 is 17 amino acids long. Germline loops: CDR1 SGHNT, CDR2 YENEEA. CDR3: CASSELGGQASYNEQFF. Written as DNA, the CDR3 is TGTGCCAGCAGCGAACTTGGTGGACAGGCCTCCTACAATGAGCAGTTCTTC.

J is TRBJ2-2 and V is TRBV11-2; TRBD2 agrees at 9 bases. The germline V gene encodes CDR1 SGHAT and CDR2 FQNNGV. CDR3 length: 18 residues. Trimming took 0 bases from V and 4 from J; bases not matched to a gene: 9. In DNA form, the CDR3 reads TGTGCCAGCAGCTTAGAATGGGCTAGCGGGATCTCCACCGGGGAGCTGTTTTTT. Encoded protein: CASSLEWASGISTGELFF.

The chain is built from TRBV6-2 or TRBV6-3 and TRBJ2-1; D not certain. The germline CDR1 and CDR2 sequences are MNHEY and SVGEGT. The V end lost 0 bases, the J end lost 9 bases, and 12 bases lay between the germline ends. The CDR3 is 14 amino acids. CDR3 protein: CASSYSSSPGEQFF. CDR3 coding DNA: TGTGCCAGCAGTTACTCAAGTAGTCCAGGTGAGCAGTTCTTC.

This chain uses TRBV7-2 with TRBJ2-7; 10 bases map to TRBD2. Losses at the gene ends were 2 bases for V and 7 bases for J; bases not matched to a gene: 5. CDR1 is SGHTA and CDR2 is FQGNSA in the germline V gene. The CDR3 runs 14 residues. CDR3 in DNA: TGTGCCAGCAGCTTAACAGCGGGAGGGGAGGAGCAGTACTTC. Translation: CASSLTAGGEEQYF.

The chain has TRBV6-6 and TRBJ2-7; maybe TRBD1 (6 bases). This CDR3 is built from 15 residues. Germline V gene sequence: CDR1 MNHNY, CDR2 SVGAGI (reference sequence). Trimming took off 6 bases at V and 4 bases at J, with 19 bases between the two ends. CDR3 sequence (DNA): TGTGCCAGCAGGGAAACAGGGTCCCTGGCTTACGAGCAGTACTTC. Its translation: CASRETGSLAYEQYF.

By share, this clone counts as medium-sized. The chain carries TRBV2 and TRBJ1-1; D is perhaps TRBD1 (5 bases). Trimming left V 9 bases short and J 2 bases short, with 13 bases between. CDR3 length: 13 amino acids. Germline CDR1 and CDR2: SNHLY and FYNNEI. CDR3 sequence (DNA): TGTGCCAGGATGCAGGGTTTAAACACTGAAGCTTTCTTT. It specifies CARMQGLNTEAFF. Variable domain in full (rest from reference TRBV2 and TRBJ1-1): EPEVTQTPSHQVTQMGQEVILRCVPISNHLYFYWYRQILGQKVEFLVSFYNNEISEKSEIFDDQFSVERPDGSNFTLKIRSTKLEDSAMYFCARMQGLNTEAFFGQGTRLTVV.